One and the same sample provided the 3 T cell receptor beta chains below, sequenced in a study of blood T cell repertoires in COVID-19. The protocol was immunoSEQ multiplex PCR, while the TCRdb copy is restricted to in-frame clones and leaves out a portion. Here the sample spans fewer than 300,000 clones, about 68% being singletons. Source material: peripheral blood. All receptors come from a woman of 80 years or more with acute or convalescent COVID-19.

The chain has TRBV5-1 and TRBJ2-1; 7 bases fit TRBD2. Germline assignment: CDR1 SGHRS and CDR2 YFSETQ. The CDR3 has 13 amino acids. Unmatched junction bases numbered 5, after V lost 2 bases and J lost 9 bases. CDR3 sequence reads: CASSFGGSIEQFF. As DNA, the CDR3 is TGCGCCAGCAGCTTCGGCGGGAGTATTGAGCAGTTCTTC.

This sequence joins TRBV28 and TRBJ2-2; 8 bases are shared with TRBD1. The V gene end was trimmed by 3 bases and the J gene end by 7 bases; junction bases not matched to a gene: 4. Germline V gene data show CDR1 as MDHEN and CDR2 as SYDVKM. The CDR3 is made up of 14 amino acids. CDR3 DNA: TGTGCCAGCAGTTTCCCAGGGGGCAACGGGGAGCTGTTTTTT. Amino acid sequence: CASSFPGGNGELFF. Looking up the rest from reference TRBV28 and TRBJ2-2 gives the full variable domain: DVKVTQSSRYLVKRTGEKVFLECVQDMDHENMFWYRQDPGLGLRLIYFSYDVKMKEKGDIPEGYSVSREKKERFSLILESASTNQTSMYLCASSFPGGNGELFFGEGSRLTVL.

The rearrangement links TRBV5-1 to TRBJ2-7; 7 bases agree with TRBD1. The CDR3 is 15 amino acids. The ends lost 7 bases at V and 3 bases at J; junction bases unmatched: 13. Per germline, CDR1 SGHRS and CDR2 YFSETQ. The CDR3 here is CASHSRTGAVYEQYF. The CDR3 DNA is TGCGCCAGCCATTCCAGGACAGGCGCCGTCTACGAGCAGTACTTC.